This passage covers 32 T cell receptor beta chains from one sample sequenced in a study of blood T cell repertoires in COVID-19. Method: immunoSEQ multiplex PCR; TCRdb's copy keeps in-frame clones and lacks some. The sample comprises roughly 100,000 clones, approximately 80% of which are singletons, and more than 20% rests with the top ten. The specimen was peripheral blood. The receptors come from a man between 60 and 75 years old with acute or convalescent COVID-19.

The chain recombines TRBV7-2 with TRBJ2-5; TRBD2 agrees at 10 bases. The germline gives CDR1 SGHTA, CDR2 FQGNSA. The CDR3 totals 16 residues. Trimming took 1 base from V and 4 from J; bases not matched to a gene: 6. Here the CDR3 reads CASSLVASGSGETQYF. The CDR3 DNA sequence: TGTGCCAGCAGCTTAGTAGCTAGCGGGAGTGGAGAGACCCAGTACTTC.

V and J are TRBV7-5 and TRBJ1-5. TRBV7-5 is recorded as a pseudogene. This CDR3 region has 13 residues. The chain's CDR3 is CARDGVCNQPQHF. CDR3 coding DNA: TGTGCCCGCGACGGGGTTTGCAATCAGCCCCAGCATTTT.

The chain is built from TRBV7-9 and TRBJ1-2, with TRBD1 identical over 9 bases. Trimming cost V 5 bases and J 4 bases; bases outside gene matches: 8. This CDR3 spans 15 amino acids. Germline loops: CDR1 SEHNR, CDR2 FQNEAQ (reference sequence). CDR3 loop: CASSADTGGPYGYTF. DNA of the CDR3: TGTGCCAGCAGCGCCGATACAGGGGGCCCCTATGGCTACACCTTC.

V usage is TRBV5-1 and J usage is TRBJ1-3, with no clear D. The germline V gene has CDR1 SGHRS and CDR2 YFSETQ. The V end lost 0 bases, the J end lost 3 bases, and 19 bases lay between the germline ends. The CDR3 has 18 residues. CDR3: CASSLALGPVGRGNTIYF. In DNA, the CDR3 is TGCGCCAGCAGCTTGGCACTTGGGCCCGTCGGTCGTGGAAACACCATATATTTT.

V and J are TRBV14 and TRBJ2-2, with D possibly matching TRBD2 (5 bases). CDR1 is SGHDN and CDR2 is FVKESK in the germline V gene. CDR3 length equals 14 residues. V was pared by 1 base and J by 9 bases, with 12 bases between. In DNA form, the CDR3 reads TGTGCCAGCAGCCAAGGCGGGCCCCCCCGGGAGCTGTTTTTT. The encoded protein is CASSQGGPPRELFF.

The gene calls are TRBV7-2 and TRBJ1-5; D is possibly TRBD1 (6 bases). This CDR3 has 16 residues. Germline lookup yields CDR1 SGHTA and CDR2 FQGNSA. Trimming cost V 5 bases and J 4 bases, with 18 bases left between them. CDR3 DNA: TGTGCCAGCAGCCTGGGACAACCTCGAGGGAATCAGCCCCAGCATTTT. It encodes CASSLGQPRGNQPQHF.

The rearrangement uses TRBV6-5 and TRBJ1-2, with D possibly matching TRBD1 (6 bases). V lost 8 bases and J lost 6, with 13 bases in between. Germline CDR1 reads MNHEY; CDR2 reads SVGAGI. This CDR3 has 12 residues. This CDR3 reads CASREAGDGYTF. The CDR3 DNA is TGTGCCAGCCGGGAGGCAGGGGATGGCTACACCTTC.

The V and J genes are TRBV19 and TRBJ1-3, with a tentative D call TRBD1 (6 bases). V lost 5 bases to trimming and J lost 5 bases, with 13 bases between them. The germline V gene has CDR1 LNHDA and CDR2 SQIVND (reference sequence). The CDR3 sequence is 14 residues long. The CDR3 DNA is TGTGCCAGTAGTTTTGGACAGCCGCGAAACACCATATATTTT. It translates to CASSFGQPRNTIYF.

The chain carries TRBV11-2 and TRBJ2-2, with D unresolved. CDR3 length: 16 amino acids. The germline V and J ends were trimmed by 0 bases and 4 bases, with 12 bases remaining between them. Germline V gives CDR1 SGHAT, CDR2 FQNNGV. In nucleotides, the CDR3 is TGTGCCAGCAGCTTAGATAGGCGCAGGCGCACCGGGGAGCTGTTTTTT. Protein: CASSLDRRRRTGELFF.

This clone has more than one count but fewer than ten. This chain joins TRBV5-4 and TRBJ2-1; possibly TRBD2 for D (6 bases). This CDR3 region has 15 residues. Trimming removed 1 base from V and 1 base from J, with 9 bases in between. CDR1 and CDR2 from the germline V gene are SGHNT and YYREEE (reference sequence). For the CDR3, the DNA is TGTGCCAGCAGCTTGAATCGGGAGTCCTACAATGAGCAGTTCTTC. It translates to CASSLNRESYNEQFF.

This clone was counted only a few times. The chain employs TRBV4-1 and TRBJ2-7, with a possible D match to TRBD2 (6 bases). This CDR3 is 18 amino acids long. The germline V and J ends were trimmed by 4 bases and 3 bases, with 25 bases remaining between them. The V gene's germline CDR1 is MGHRA and CDR2 YSYEKL. CDR3 sequence (DNA): TGCGCCAGCAGCCCCCTTCTAGCTGGGAGGATCCGGGACTACGAGCAGTACTTC. Its translation is CASSPLLAGRIRDYEQYF.

CDR3 nucleotides: TGTGCCAGCTCACCACGGAGGGACACTGAAGCTTTCTTT. This sequence encodes CASSPRRDTEAFF. This chain joins TRBV18 and TRBJ1-1; D is ambiguous. The CDR3 runs to 13 residues. The germline V gene encodes CDR1 KGHSH and CDR2 LQKENI. V lost 1 base to trimming and J lost 3 bases, with 6 bases between them.

This chain connects TRBV15 to TRBJ1-5; a weak D match, TRBD1 (5 bases). V was trimmed by 0 bases and J by 6 bases, leaving 15 bases between them. The CDR3 runs to 16 residues. CDR1 LNHNV and CDR2 YYDKDF come from the germline V gene (reference sequence). CDR3 in DNA: TGTGCCACCAGCAGAGATCGTGACAGACGTAGTCAGCCCCAGCATTTT. Translation: CATSRDRDRRSQPQHF.

CDR3: CATTPRQGPEQFF. DNA for the CDR3: TGTGCCACCACCCCCAGACAGGGACCTGAGCAGTTCTTC. The chain uses TRBV24-1 and TRBJ2-1, with 7 nucleotides matching TRBD1. Germline loops: CDR1 KGHDR, CDR2 SFDVKD. Trimming removed 8 bases from V and 9 bases from J; junction bases left unmatched: 9. The CDR3 is 13 amino acids.

This clone was recorded only once. V is TRBV7-9 and J is TRBJ1-5; D is unclear. This CDR3 is built from 15 residues. The V gene lost 1 base and the J gene lost 0 bases, with 7 bases spanning the gap. CDR1 and CDR2 (germline): SEHNR, FQNEAQ (reference sequence). CDR3 nucleotide sequence: TGTGCCAGCAGCTTAGATGGCCGTAGCAATCAGCCCCAGCATTTT. Its translation is CASSLDGRSNQPQHF.

The chain carries TRBV28 and TRBJ2-1, with D unresolved. The CDR3 is 13 amino acids. Per the germline V gene, CDR1 is MDHEN and CDR2 is SYDVKM. The germline V and J ends were trimmed by 7 bases and 0 bases, with 7 bases remaining between them. The CDR3 bases are TGTGCCAGCATCGGGTACTCCTACAATGAGCAGTTCTTC. Amino acid sequence: CASIGYSYNEQFF. Full variable domain (missing parts from reference TRBV28 and TRBJ2-1): DVKVTQSSRYLVKRTGEKVFLECVQDMDHENMFWYRQDPGLGLRLIYFSYDVKMKEKGDIPEGYSVSREKKERFSLILESASTNQTSMYLCASIGYSYNEQFFGPGTRLTVL.

The V call is TRBV24-1, the J call TRBJ2-1; tentative D call: TRBD2 (7 bases). The CDR3 covers 13 residues. The germline CDR1 and CDR2 sequences are KGHDR and SFDVKD. V lost 2 bases and J lost 12, with 13 bases in between. The CDR3 is CATSDWGGLGQFF. The CDR3 DNA reads as TGTGCCACCAGTGATTGGGGGGGGCTCGGGCAGTTCTTC.

The chain links TRBV5-5 to TRBJ1-4; 7 bases are a match to TRBD1. Germline assignment: CDR1 SGHKS and CDR2 YYEKEE (reference sequence). The CDR3 length is 13 residues. The ends lost 6 bases at V and 5 bases at J; junction bases unmatched: 4. DNA for the CDR3: TGTGCCAGCACCAGACAGGGAAATGAAAAACTGTTTTTT. It yields the protein CASTRQGNEKLFF.

The chain has TRBV19 and TRBJ2-5, with 10 bases matching TRBD2. CDR3 length equals 21 residues. With V trimmed by 5 bases and J by 3 bases, 24 bases remained unmatched. The germline CDR1 and CDR2 sequences are LNHDA and SQIVND (reference sequence). The CDR3 region has the DNA TGTGCCAGTAGTTCCCATCGTGGAGGGTCTCTAGCGGGAGTCAAGGAAGAGACCCAGTACTTC. Encoded protein: CASSSHRGGSLAGVKEETQYF.

The rearrangement uses TRBV19 and TRBJ1-1; no clear D gene. Germline values: CDR1 LNHDA, CDR2 SQIVND (reference sequence). This CDR3 comprises 11 residues. V shed 6 bases and J shed 3 bases, with 5 bases lying between them. CDR3 DNA: TGTGCCAGTAGAACTTACACTGAAGCTTTCTTT. As protein: CASRTYTEAFF.

V and J are TRBV11-2 and TRBJ2-7; TRBD1 matches at 8 bases. V shed 2 bases, J shed 4 bases, and the junction held 1 base outside the gene matches. From germline, CDR1 is SGHAT and CDR2 FQNNGV. CDR3 size: 13 residues. The CDR3 DNA sequence: TGTGCCAGCAGCTTACAGGGGGCGTACGAGCAGTACTTC. It translates to CASSLQGAYEQYF.

This chain links TRBV9 with TRBJ1-2; no clear D. The CDR3 loop spans 10 amino acids. V lost 3 bases and J lost 7, with 4 bases in between. Germline loops: CDR1 SGDLS, CDR2 YYNGEE. Written as DNA, the CDR3 is TGTGCCAGCAGCGGCAGTGGCTACACCTTC. Protein product: CASSGSGYTF.

The rearrangement joins TRBV11-3 to TRBJ1-6, with 9 nucleotides matching TRBD1. V lost 5 bases, J lost 7 bases, and 9 bases stayed unmatched. Germline CDR1 SGHNT, CDR2 YENEEA. The CDR3 runs to 16 residues. In DNA, the CDR3 is TGTGCCAGCAGCCAACGGACAGGGGCGGGGAATTCACCCCTCCACTTT. Its protein product is CASSQRTGAGNSPLHF.

The chain has TRBV19 and TRBJ1-5; D gene unclear. CDR1 is LNHDA, CDR2 SQIVND, per germline (reference sequence). The CDR3 is made up of 13 amino acids. Trimming left V 5 bases short and J 0 bases short, with 5 bases between. The CDR3 reads CASSLSSNQPQHF. In DNA, the CDR3 is TGTGCCAGTAGTCTGTCTAGCAATCAGCCCCAGCATTTT.

This clone has only a few counts. The rearrangement joins TRBV2 to TRBJ2-7; D may be TRBD1 (5 bases). V shed 3 bases and J shed 3 bases, with 12 bases lying between them. Germline V CDR1 and CDR2: SNHLY, FYNNEI. This CDR3 contains 14 residues. The chain's CDR3 is CASSDQGYGYEQYF. CDR3 in DNA: TGTGCCAGCAGTGACCAGGGTTATGGCTACGAGCAGTACTTC.

This clone was found a few times. The gene calls are TRBV2 and TRBJ1-5; TRBD1 aligns across 7 bases. V trimming: 6 bases; J trimming: 0 bases; junction bases outside the gene matches: 5. Germline values: CDR1 SNHLY, CDR2 FYNNEI. The CDR3 spans 15 residues. The CDR3 here is CASRTGTNSNQPQHF. The CDR3 DNA sequence: TGTGCCAGCAGGACAGGGACAAATAGCAATCAGCCCCAGCATTTT.

The chain joins TRBV7-9 to TRBJ2-7; TRBD2 is a possible D gene (6 bases). The germline CDR1 and CDR2 sequences are SEHNR and FQNEAQ (reference sequence). V lost 5 bases, J lost 9 bases, and 17 bases lay in between. This CDR3 spans 13 amino acids. CDR3 nucleotide sequence: TGTGCCAGCAGCAACCAAGGGACTGGAGTGCAGTACGTC. Its protein product is CASSNQGTGVQYV.

The rearrangement uses TRBV7-6 and TRBJ2-2, with no clear D. CDR1 is SGHVS, CDR2 FNYEAQ, per germline. The CDR3 extends over 13 amino acids. V was trimmed by 2 bases and J by 5 bases, leaving 6 bases between them. Here the CDR3 reads CASSLRVTGELFF. The CDR3 DNA reads as TGTGCCAGCAGCTTACGGGTGACCGGGGAGCTGTTTTTT. The full variable domain, completed using reference TRBV7-6 and TRBJ2-2, is GAGVSQSPRYKVTKRGQDVALRCDPISGHVSLYWYRQALGQGPEFLTYFNYEAQQDKSGLPNDRFSAERPEGSISTLTIQRTEQRDSAMYRCASSLRVTGELFFGEGSRLTVL.

The rearrangement uses TRBV5-5 and TRBJ1-1, with D perhaps matching TRBD1 (6 bases). V lost 3 bases and J lost 1, with 13 bases in between. Germline values: CDR1 SGHKS, CDR2 YYEKEE (reference sequence). This CDR3 has 15 residues. The CDR3 loop is CASSYMGAGNTEAFF. Here the CDR3 DNA reads TGTGCCAGCAGCTATATGGGGGCTGGGAACACTGAAGCTTTCTTT.

This clone was recorded once. The rearrangement uses TRBV18 and TRBJ2-1; D gene ambiguous. There are 15 residues in the CDR3. V lost 0 bases and J 0 bases, leaving 6 bases between the germline ends. Germline assignment: CDR1 KGHSH and CDR2 LQKENI. Written as DNA, the CDR3 is TGTGCCAGCTCACCACCTAGTAGCTCCTACAATGAGCAGTTCTTC. It codes for CASSPPSSSYNEQFF.

The chain couples TRBV10-2 to TRBJ2-2, with 8 bases matching TRBD2. Looked up from germline, CDR1 is WSHSY and CDR2 is SAAADI. The CDR3 runs to 19 residues. J lost 0 bases, V lost 0 bases, and 9 bases had no gene match. CDR3 region: CASSESRAGAGANTGELFF. In DNA form, the CDR3 reads TGCGCCAGCAGTGAGTCAAGAGCGGGAGCCGGCGCGAACACCGGGGAGCTGTTTTTT.

CDR3 sequence: CASTSIDGGLNQPQHF. The CDR3, as DNA: TGTGCCAGTACCTCCATCGATGGGGGACTCAATCAGCCCCAGCATTTT. The chain has TRBV19 and TRBJ1-5, with D tentatively TRBD1 (5 bases). The germline V gene encodes CDR1 LNHDA and CDR2 SQIVND (reference sequence). V lost 7 bases and J lost 3, with 19 bases in between. This CDR3 contains 16 residues.